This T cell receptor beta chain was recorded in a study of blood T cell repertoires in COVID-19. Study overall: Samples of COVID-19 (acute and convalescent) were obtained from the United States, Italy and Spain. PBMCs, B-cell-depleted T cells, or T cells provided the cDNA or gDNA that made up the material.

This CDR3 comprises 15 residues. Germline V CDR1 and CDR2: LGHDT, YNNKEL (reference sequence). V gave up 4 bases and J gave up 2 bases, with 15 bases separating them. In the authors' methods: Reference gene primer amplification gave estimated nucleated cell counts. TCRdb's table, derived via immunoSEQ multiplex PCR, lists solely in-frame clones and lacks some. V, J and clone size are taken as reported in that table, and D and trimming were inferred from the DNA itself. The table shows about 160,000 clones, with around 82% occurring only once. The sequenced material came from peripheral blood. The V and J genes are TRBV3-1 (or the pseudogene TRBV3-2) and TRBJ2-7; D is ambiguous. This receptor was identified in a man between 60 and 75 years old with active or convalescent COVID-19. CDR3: CASSPDRTGAYEQYF. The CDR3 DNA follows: TGTGCCAGCAGCCCCGATCGTACTGGAGCCTACGAGCAGTACTTC.